The 27 T cell receptor beta chains listed next were all sequenced from one sample in a study of circulating and synovial CD4+ cells in juvenile arthritis. This table comes from immunoSEQ multiplex PCR, and its TCRdb copy is limited to in-frame clones, with some not included. The sample contains roughly 33,000 clones, 90% to 95% of which appear only once. The sequencing input was CD4+ T cells from blood. Receptors were obtained from a human donor with juvenile idiopathic arthritis.

CDR3 protein: CASSRHTGTGSDGYTF. CDR3 coding DNA: TGTGCCAGCAGCAGACATACTGGGACAGGGAGTGATGGCTACACCTTC. The rearrangement uses TRBV7-9 and TRBJ1-2; 9 bases are a match to TRBD1. There are 16 residues in the CDR3. The V and J ends lost 5 bases and 6 bases, in that order; junction bases with no gene match: 13. Germline V gene data show CDR1 as SEHNR and CDR2 as FQNEAQ (reference sequence).

In this sample, this clone turned up once. The chain joins TRBV2 to TRBJ2-7, with 8 positions matching TRBD1. CDR3 length equals 13 residues. Germline loops: CDR1 SNHLY, CDR2 FYNNEI. J was trimmed by 5 bases and V by 3 bases; bases with no gene match: 3. The DNA for the CDR3 is TGTGCCAGCAGTGACAGGGGGCTGAACGAGCAGTACTTC. Its protein product is CASSDRGLNEQYF. Full variable domain (missing parts from reference TRBV2 and TRBJ2-7): EPEVTQTPSHQVTQMGQEVILRCVPISNHLYFYWYRQILGQKVEFLVSFYNNEISEKSEIFDDQFSVERPDGSNFTLKIRSTKLEDSAMYFCASSDRGLNEQYFGPGTRLTVT.

This chain connects TRBV19 to TRBJ2-1; D call uncertain. CDR3 length equals 12 residues. The V end lost 3 bases, the J end lost 9 bases, and 9 bases lay between the germline ends. CDR1 is LNHDA, CDR2 SQIVND, per germline (reference sequence). CDR3 loop: CASSMRKAEQFF. The CDR3 DNA sequence: TGTGCCAGTAGTATGCGGAAGGCTGAGCAGTTCTTC. The entire variable domain, with the rest obtained from reference TRBV19 and TRBJ2-1, is as follows: DGGITQSPKYLFRKEGQNVTLSCEQNLNHDAMYWYRQDPGQGLRLIYYSQIVNDFQKGDIAEGYSVSREKKESFPLTVTSAQKNPTAFYLCASSMRKAEQFFGPGTRLTVL.

This chain joins TRBV5-1 and TRBJ2-7, with 9 bases aligning to TRBD2. With V trimmed by 0 bases and J by 6 bases, 7 bases remained unmatched. This CDR3 contains 15 residues. Germline V gene data show CDR1 as SGHRS and CDR2 as YFSETQ. The CDR3 reads CASSLEGREGAEQYF. The CDR3 DNA reads as TGCGCCAGCAGCTTGGAGGGGCGGGAGGGCGCCGAGCAGTACTTC.

The chain links TRBV6-6 to TRBJ1-5, with unresolved D. This CDR3 contains 14 residues. V lost 2 bases and J lost 4, with 9 bases in between. Germline V lookup: CDR1 MNHNY, CDR2 SVGAGI (reference sequence). In nucleotides, the CDR3 is TGTGCCAGCAGTTACGAGGTAGAGAATCAGCCCCAGCATTTT. The encoded protein is CASSYEVENQPQHF.

The CDR3 spells CATSIGLPSYNEQFF. Written as DNA, the CDR3 is TGTGCCACCAGCATTGGACTCCCTTCCTACAATGAGCAGTTCTTC. The chain employs TRBV15 and TRBJ2-1; maybe TRBD2 (5 bases). The germline CDR1 and CDR2 sequences are LNHNV and YYDKDF (reference sequence). This CDR3 contains 15 residues. V gave up 4 bases and J gave up 1 base, with 11 bases separating them.

This chain links TRBV6-1 with TRBJ1-2; D call uncertain. Trimming took 3 bases from V and 4 from J, leaving 18 bases between them. Germline CDR1 is MNHNS and CDR2 is SASEGT. The CDR3 runs to 16 residues. CDR3 in amino acids: CASSEARRQPGYGYTF. The CDR3, as DNA: TGTGCCAGCAGTGAGGCCCGCAGGCAGCCTGGCTATGGCTACACCTTC.

CDR3 region: CASSPYNTGELFF. The CDR3 bases are TGCGCCAGCAGTCCTTATAACACCGGGGAGCTGTTTTTT. V is TRBV5-1 and J is TRBJ2-2; no firm D call. Deletions cut 5 bases from V and 2 bases from J, with 7 bases between. This CDR3 comprises 13 residues. Germline assignment: CDR1 SGHRS and CDR2 YFSETQ.

The J gene is TRBJ1-5, the V gene TRBV11-2; 7 bases map to TRBD1. After removal of 3 bases from V and 3 bases from J, the junction contained 5 bases not matched to a gene. Germline CDR1 and CDR2: SGHAT and FQNNGV. There are 15 residues in the CDR3. CDR3: CASSLAGQINQPQHF. The CDR3 nucleotides read TGTGCCAGCAGCTTGGCGGGACAGATCAATCAGCCCCAGCATTTT.

V and J are TRBV21-1 and TRBJ2-3; TRBD2, the table's D call, lacks a check against the DNA. TRBV21-1 constitutes a pseudogene. This CDR3 is 15 amino acids long. Here the CDR3 reads CAGPRTGEGTDTQYF. The CDR3 region has the DNA TGTGCCGGCCCCAGGACCGGGGAAGGCACAGATACGCAGTATTTT.

The V and J genes are TRBV28 and TRBJ1-1; D is undetermined. CDR1 MDHEN and CDR2 SYDVKM come from the germline V gene. CDR3 length: 15 amino acids. V lost 2 bases, J lost 4 bases, and 14 bases lay in between. Here the CDR3 reads CASSLAGASGTEAFF. The CDR3 DNA reads TGTGCCAGCAGTTTAGCGGGAGCGAGTGGCACTGAAGCTTTCTTT.

The rearrangement uses TRBV27 and TRBJ1-1; D is ambiguous. This CDR3 is built from 13 residues. Germline V gene sequence: CDR1 MNHEY, CDR2 SMNVEV (reference sequence). Trimming took off 6 bases at V and 6 bases at J, with 14 bases between the two ends. Here the CDR3 reads CASRRQRPPEAFF. For the CDR3, the DNA is TGTGCCAGCAGACGTCAGCGACCTCCTGAAGCTTTCTTT.

This chain connects TRBV6-1 to TRBJ2-7; D uncertain. From germline, CDR1 is MNHNS and CDR2 SASEGT. The CDR3 extends over 11 amino acids. The V and J ends lost 7 bases and 5 bases respectively, with 9 bases between them. CDR3 amino acids: CASNPRNEQYF. DNA of the CDR3: TGTGCCAGCAACCCGAGAAACGAGCAGTACTTC.

This chain links TRBV9 with TRBJ2-7; D call uncertain. The CDR3 contains 14 residues. Germline CDR1 and CDR2: SGDLS and YYNGEE. Trimming stripped 2 bases from V and 1 base from J, with 10 bases between. This CDR3 reads CASSVQEGSYEQYF. The CDR3 bases are TGTGCCAGCAGCGTTCAGGAAGGATCCTACGAGCAGTACTTC.

The chain is built from TRBV7-3 and TRBJ2-3; no definite D call. Trimming left V 5 bases short and J 6 bases short, with 12 bases between. This CDR3 spans 13 amino acids. CDR1 SGHTA and CDR2 FQGTGA come from the germline V gene. CDR3 bases: TGTGCCAGCAGCCACCGGTCAGCGGATACGCAGTATTTT. This sequence encodes CASSHRSADTQYF. Full variable domain (outside the CDR3, taken from reference TRBV7-3 and TRBJ2-3): GAGVSQTPSNKVTEKGKYVELRCDPISGHTALYWYRQSLGQGPEFLIYFQGTGAADDSGLPNDRFFAVRPEGSVSTLKIQRTERGDSAVYLCASSHRSADTQYFGPGTRLTVL.

This chain links TRBV13 with TRBJ2-1, with 9 nucleotides matching TRBD1. This CDR3 region has 16 residues. From germline, CDR1 is PRHDT and CDR2 FYEKMQ (reference sequence). The trim removed 5 bases at V and 2 bases at J, leaving 7 bases unmatched. In nucleotides, the CDR3 is TGTGCCAGCAGCAGCCCGGACAGGGGACCCTACAATGAGCAGTTCTTC. It encodes CASSSPDRGPYNEQFF. Based on the CDR3 plus reference TRBV13 and TRBJ2-1, the full variable domain is AAGVIQSPRHLIKEKRETATLKCYPIPRHDTVYWYQQGPGQDPQFLISFYEKMQSDKGSIPDRFSAQQFSDYHSELNMSSLELGDSALYFCASSSPDRGPYNEQFFGPGTRLTVL.

The V and J genes are TRBV21-1 and TRBJ1-1. TRBV21-1 is labeled a pseudogene. The CDR3 totals 13 residues. The CDR3 spells CASPGGGVTEAFF. For the CDR3, the DNA is TGTGCCAGCCCCGGAGGAGGGGTCACTGAAGCTTTCTTT.

The rearrangement links TRBV11-2 to TRBJ1-1, with a possible D match to TRBD1 (6 bases). Germline lookup yields CDR1 SGHAT and CDR2 FQNNGV. The V gene lost 6 bases and the J gene lost 11 bases, with 16 bases spanning the gap. The length of the CDR3 is 12 residues. In DNA, the CDR3 is TGTGCCAGCAGTAGGAACAGGGAGTTGGCTTTCTTT. Its translation: CASSRNRELAFF.

Here the CDR3 reads CRANEQFF. CDR3 bases: TGCAGAGCGAATGAGCAGTTCTTC. This chain uses TRBV20-1 with TRBJ2-1; D is undetermined. Germline V CDR1 and CDR2: DFQATT, SNEGSKA (reference sequence). The CDR3 totals 8 residues.

Concerning this clone: Relative to the germline gene, one junction end is altered; a read error may explain this. The chain combines TRBV10-3 with TRBJ2-5; 7 nucleotides agree with TRBD2. The CDR3 contains 16 residues. Germline CDR1 and CDR2: ENHRY and SYGVKD. The CDR3 bases are TGTGCCATCAGTGAGTCCAGCGGGGCAACCCAAGAGGCCCAGTACTTC. It specifies CAISESSGATQEAQYF.

J is TRBJ2-5 and V is TRBV15; a weak D match, TRBD1 (5 bases). With 1 base removed from V and 0 bases from J, the gap between germline ends came to 9 bases. From germline, CDR1 is LNHNV and CDR2 YYDKDF (reference sequence). This CDR3 comprises 15 residues. The CDR3 nucleotides are TGTGCCACCAGCAGAGCGACAGCGTACCAAGAGACCCAGTACTTC. Its translation: CATSRATAYQETQYF. Full variable domain (remainder filled in from reference TRBV15 and TRBJ2-5): DAMVIQNPRYQVTQFGKPVTLSCSQTLNHNVMYWYQQKSSQAPKLLFHYYDKDFNNEADTPDNFQSRRPNTSFCFLDIRSPGLGDTAMYLCATSRATAYQETQYFGPGTRLLVL.

The V gene is TRBV7-2, the J gene TRBJ1-4; no clear D. Trimming cost V 5 bases and J 0 bases, with 13 bases left between them. This CDR3 spans 16 amino acids. The germline V gene encodes CDR1 SGHTA and CDR2 FQGNSA. The chain's CDR3 is CASSAGVRATNEKLFF. The DNA for the CDR3 is TGTGCCAGCAGCGCGGGCGTTCGAGCAACTAATGAAAAACTGTTTTTT.

The chain combines TRBV28 with TRBJ2-7, with D maybe TRBD2 (5 bases). Trimming took off 7 bases at V and 3 bases at J, with 22 bases between the two ends. Germline CDR1 and CDR2: MDHEN and SYDVKM. This CDR3 contains 16 residues. CDR3 residues: CASTVDGGLSSYEQYF. The CDR3 region has the DNA TGTGCCAGCACCGTGGATGGAGGCCTGAGTAGCTACGAGCAGTACTTC.

The chain joins TRBV29-1 to TRBJ2-3, with 9 bases matching TRBD1. V was pared by 4 bases and J by 1 base, with 3 bases of the junction left unmatched. Germline loops: CDR1 SQVTM, CDR2 ANQGSEA. The CDR3 is made up of 14 amino acids. CDR3 sequence reads: CSVGGDRGTDTQYF. The CDR3 DNA sequence: TGCAGCGTTGGCGGGGACAGGGGCACAGATACGCAGTATTTT.

The chain carries TRBV19 and TRBJ2-2; D may be TRBD1 (5 bases). The germline gives CDR1 LNHDA, CDR2 SQIVND (reference sequence). The CDR3 runs 12 residues. The V gene lost 8 bases and the J gene lost 5 bases, with 9 bases spanning the gap. CDR3 sequence: CASGRATGELFF. The CDR3 nucleotides are TGTGCCAGTGGCAGGGCTACCGGGGAGCTGTTTTTT.

The chain carries TRBV6-5 and TRBJ2-1; D possibly corresponds to TRBD2 (5 bases). V was trimmed by 6 bases and J by 8 bases, leaving 8 bases between them. Per the germline V gene, CDR1 is MNHEY and CDR2 is SVGAGI. This CDR3 is 11 amino acids long. The CDR3 coding sequence is TGTGCCAGCAGCAACGGGGATGAGCAGTTCTTC. Its protein product is CASSNGDEQFF.

The rearrangement links TRBV2 to TRBJ2-3; 12 positions match TRBD2. Germline CDR1 reads SNHLY; CDR2 reads FYNNEI. The junction had 3 bases not matched to a gene; V was cut back by 2 bases and J by 3 bases. The CDR3 extends over 16 amino acids. DNA of the CDR3: TGTGCCAGCAGTGAACGGACTAGCGGGAAGACAGATACGCAGTATTTT. This sequence encodes CASSERTSGKTDTQYF.